The rows below give T cell receptor beta chains drawn from one sample of a study of tumor T cells in aggressive B-cell lymphoma. Generated by immunoSEQ multiplex PCR, the TCRdb table keeps only in-frame clones and is missing some. The sample carries about 6,000 clones, about 73% recorded once. The sequencing input was tumor tissue. The receptor set was obtained from an adult with diffuse large B cell lymphoma. CDR3s include the opening cysteine and the closing phenylalanine or tryptophan. Fields, in order: clone size, D gene, V gene, J gene, CDR3 protein, CDR3 DNA. D genes are given only for firm matches. Size is omitted from some rows. Given values are once, few, many or a class for expanded clones.

clone_size: -; d_call: TRBD2; v_call: TRBV9; j_call: TRBJ2-7; cdr3_aa: CASSVVLLAEPSYEQYF; cdr3_nt: TGTGCCAGCAGCGTAGTACTACTAGCGGAACCTTCCTACGAGCAGTACTTC
clone_size: few; d_call: -; v_call: TRBV27; j_call: TRBJ2-5; cdr3_aa: CASSPPEETQYF; cdr3_nt: TGTGCCAGCAGTCCCCCTGAAGAGACCCAGTACTTC
clone_size: -; d_call: -; v_call: TRBV7-8; j_call: TRBJ2-1; cdr3_aa: CASSFFNPTPGLAFSGDEQFF; cdr3_nt: TGTGCCAGCAGCTTTTTTAATCCCACCCCCGGACTTGCGTTTTCGGGGGATGAGCAGTTCTTC
clone_size: -; d_call: TRBD2; v_call: TRBV4-3; j_call: TRBJ2-1; cdr3_aa: CASSQDPSGSVEFF; cdr3_nt: TGCGCCAGCAGCCAAGATCCTAGCGGGTCGGTTGAGTTCTTC
clone_size: -; d_call: TRBD2; v_call: TRBV25-1; j_call: TRBJ2-7; cdr3_aa: CASSARRGISGSSYEQYF; cdr3_nt: TGTGCCAGCAGTGCCAGGAGGGGGATTAGCGGGAGCTCCTACGAGCAGTACTTC
clone_size: -; d_call: TRBD2; v_call: TRBV28; j_call: TRBJ2-7; cdr3_aa: CASLPVRGKEQYF; cdr3_nt: TGTGCCAGCCTACCAGTGCGGGGGAAAGAGCAGTACTTC
clone_size: large; d_call: TRBD2; v_call: TRBV7-8; j_call: TRBJ2-3; cdr3_aa: CASSLREGTDTQYF; cdr3_nt: TGTGCCAGCAGCTTACGGGAGGGGACAGATACGCAGTATTTT
clone_size: -; d_call: -; v_call: TRBV15; j_call: TRBJ1-4; cdr3_aa: CATSITPVNHRANEKLFF; cdr3_nt: TGTGCCACCAGCATAACGCCCGTCAATCATCGCGCTAATGAAAAACTGTTTTTT
clone_size: few; d_call: TRBD2; v_call: TRBV7-2; j_call: TRBJ2-7; cdr3_aa: CASSLTSGRNEQYF; cdr3_nt: TGTGCCAGCAGCTTAACTAGCGGGAGGAACGAGCAGTACTTC
clone_size: -; d_call: -; v_call: TRBV6-1; j_call: TRBJ1-2; cdr3_aa: CATSTGSFYGYTF; cdr3_nt: TGTGCCACCAGTACGGGTTCTTTCTATGGCTACACCTTC
clone_size: -; d_call: -; v_call: TRBV27; j_call: TRBJ1-4; cdr3_aa: CASSPSGLVGGLFF; cdr3_nt: TGTGCCAGCAGTCCCTCGGGTTTAGTGGGGGGACTGTTTTTT
clone_size: -; d_call: -; v_call: TRBV7-9; j_call: TRBJ2-1; cdr3_aa: CAAATRSYNEQFF; cdr3_nt: TGTGCCGCGGCGACTAGGAGCTACAATGAGCAGTTCTTC
clone_size: -; d_call: -; v_call: TRBV6-1; j_call: TRBJ2-2; cdr3_aa: CASNPRQQTGELFF; cdr3_nt: TGTGCCAGCAACCCGAGGCAGCAAACCGGGGAGCTGTTTTTT
clone_size: -; d_call: TRBD1; v_call: TRBV18; j_call: TRBJ2-3; cdr3_aa: CASSSRTGPDTQYF; cdr3_nt: TGTGCCAGCTCGTCCCGGACAGGTCCAGATACGCAGTATTTT
clone_size: -; d_call: TRBD1; v_call: TRBV6-6; j_call: TRBJ2-7; cdr3_aa: CASSPTGQASYEQYF; cdr3_nt: TGTGCCAGCAGCCCAACCGGACAGGCTTCCTACGAGCAGTACTTC
clone_size: -; d_call: TRBD1; v_call: TRBV29-1; j_call: TRBJ2-2; cdr3_aa: CSVRPGTGGGELFF; cdr3_nt: TGCAGCGTCCGCCCCGGGACAGGGGGCGGGGAGCTGTTTTTT
clone_size: -; d_call: -; v_call: TRBV4-3; j_call: TRBJ1-1; cdr3_aa: CASSQGSTGTEAFF; cdr3_nt: TGCGCCAGCAGCCAAGGTTCCACCGGCACTGAAGCTTTCTTT
clone_size: -; d_call: TRBD1; v_call: TRBV28; j_call: TRBJ2-6; cdr3_aa: CATTGAGGLSGANVLTF; cdr3_nt: TGTGCCACTACCGGCGCAGGGGGCCTCTCTGGGGCCAACGTCCTGACTTTC
clone_size: few; d_call: -; v_call: TRBV5-4; j_call: TRBJ2-2; cdr3_aa: CATSMDRTNTGELFF; cdr3_nt: TGTGCCACCTCGATGGACAGAACGAACACCGGGGAGCTGTTTTTT
clone_size: -; d_call: -; v_call: TRBV7-9; j_call: TRBJ1-1; cdr3_aa: CASSPRGRAEAFF; cdr3_nt: TGTGCCAGCAGCCCAAGGGGTAGGGCTGAAGCTTTCTTT
clone_size: -; d_call: -; v_call: TRBV28; j_call: TRBJ2-7; cdr3_aa: CASTLLTGSPHEQYF; cdr3_nt: TGTGCCAGCACCCTTCTTACAGGTTCCCCCCACGAGCAGTACTTC
clone_size: -; d_call: -; v_call: TRBV27; j_call: TRBJ2-1; cdr3_aa: CASSFNREQFF; cdr3_nt: TGTGCCAGCAGTTTCAACAGGGAGCAGTTCTTC
clone_size: -; d_call: TRBD1; v_call: TRBV6-6; j_call: TRBJ1-2; cdr3_aa: CASRLLRGQRFYGYTF; cdr3_nt: TGTGCCAGCAGATTGCTTAGGGGACAGCGGTTCTATGGCTACACCTTC
clone_size: once; d_call: -; v_call: TRBV27; j_call: TRBJ2-3; cdr3_aa: CASSSRTDHADTQYF; cdr3_nt: TGTGCCAGCAGTTCCCGAACAGACCACGCGGATACGCAGTATTTT
clone_size: -; d_call: TRBD1; v_call: TRBV19; j_call: TRBJ2-4; cdr3_aa: CASSAPGQAKNIQYF; cdr3_nt: TGTGCCAGTAGCGCTCCGGGACAGGCCAAAAACATTCAGTACTTC
clone_size: -; d_call: TRBD2; v_call: TRBV28; j_call: TRBJ2-7; cdr3_aa: CASSLLAGATPYEQYF; cdr3_nt: TGTGCCAGCAGTCTACTAGCGGGAGCCACTCCCTACGAGCAGTACTTC
clone_size: -; d_call: -; v_call: TRBV28; j_call: TRBJ1-1; cdr3_aa: CASSLPLAGGTEAFF; cdr3_nt: TGTGCCAGCAGTCTCCCCCTGGCGGGGGGGACTGAAGCTTTCTTT
clone_size: -; d_call: TRBD1; v_call: TRBV9; j_call: TRBJ2-1; cdr3_aa: CASSAGTGGSEQFF; cdr3_nt: TGTGCCAGCAGCGCAGGGACAGGGGGCAGCGAGCAGTTCTTC
clone_size: few; d_call: -; v_call: TRBV27; j_call: TRBJ1-2; cdr3_aa: CASRSRGEGGYTF; cdr3_nt: TGTGCCAGCAGATCACGGGGGGAAGGGGGCTACACCTTC
clone_size: -; d_call: TRBD1; v_call: TRBV4-1; j_call: TRBJ1-1; cdr3_aa: CASSRALTGDTEAFF; cdr3_nt: TGCGCCAGCAGCCGCGCCTTGACAGGGGACACTGAAGCTTTCTTT
clone_size: -; d_call: -; v_call: TRBV2; j_call: TRBJ2-2; cdr3_aa: CASSGQITGELFF; cdr3_nt: TGTGCCAGCAGTGGGCAAATCACCGGGGAGCTGTTTTTT
clone_size: -; d_call: -; v_call: TRBV27; j_call: TRBJ1-1; cdr3_aa: CASSLGAPTEAFF; cdr3_nt: TGTGCCAGCAGTTTAGGGGCACCCACTGAAGCTTTCTTT
clone_size: -; d_call: -; v_call: TRBV4-1; j_call: TRBJ1-6; cdr3_aa: CASSQARGYNSPLHF; cdr3_nt: TGCGCCAGCAGCCAGGCGAGGGGGTACAATTCACCCCTCCACTTT
clone_size: -; d_call: TRBD1; v_call: TRBV18; j_call: TRBJ2-7; cdr3_aa: CASSFDRVPYEQYF; cdr3_nt: TGTGCCAGCTCATTCGACAGGGTCCCCTACGAGCAGTACTTC
clone_size: -; d_call: -; v_call: TRBV30; j_call: TRBJ2-3; cdr3_aa: CAWTVGAALTDTQYF; cdr3_nt: TGTGCCTGGACTGTAGGAGCGGCTCTCACAGATACGCAGTATTTT
clone_size: -; d_call: TRBD2; v_call: TRBV9; j_call: TRBJ2-7; cdr3_aa: CASSVKLGLVPREQYF; cdr3_nt: TGTGCCAGCAGCGTAAAGTTGGGACTAGTGCCTCGTGAGCAGTACTTC
clone_size: -; d_call: -; v_call: TRBV6-1; j_call: TRBJ2-7; cdr3_aa: CASSEGVGGGLSYEQYF; cdr3_nt: TGTGCCAGCAGTGAGGGAGTGGGGGGGGGCCTCTCCTACGAGCAGTACTTC
clone_size: -; d_call: TRBD1; v_call: TRBV28; j_call: TRBJ1-4; cdr3_aa: CASSLFGQGNEKLFF; cdr3_nt: TGTGCCAGCAGTTTATTCGGACAGGGGAATGAAAAACTGTTTTTT
clone_size: -; d_call: TRBD2; v_call: TRBV7-9; j_call: TRBJ2-5; cdr3_aa: CASSPWGLVKSGETQYF; cdr3_nt: TGTGCCAGCAGCCCCTGGGGACTAGTTAAGTCCGGAGAGACCCAGTACTTC
clone_size: -; d_call: -; v_call: TRBV28; j_call: TRBJ2-1; cdr3_aa: CASSLGTSAEQFF; cdr3_nt: TGTGCCAGCAGTCTCGGTACCTCTGCTGAGCAGTTCTTC
clone_size: few; d_call: -; v_call: TRBV6-4; j_call: TRBJ1-5; cdr3_aa: CASSPDNRVSFGSNQPQHF; cdr3_nt: TGTGCCAGCAGTCCAGACAACAGGGTGAGCTTCGGGAGCAATCAGCCCCAGCATTTT
clone_size: -; d_call: -; v_call: TRBV19; j_call: TRBJ2-7; cdr3_aa: CASQGSFSYEQYF; cdr3_nt: TGTGCCAGTCAGGGGTCGTTCTCCTACGAGCAGTACTTC
clone_size: -; d_call: TRBD2; v_call: TRBV6-1; j_call: TRBJ2-1; cdr3_aa: CASSEESLAGYEQFF; cdr3_nt: TGTGCCAGCAGTGAAGAGAGCCTAGCGGGATATGAGCAGTTCTTC
clone_size: -; d_call: -; v_call: TRBV19; j_call: TRBJ2-1; cdr3_aa: CVSSIRASDEQFF; cdr3_nt: TGTGTCAGTAGTATTAGGGCTAGCGATGAGCAGTTCTTC
clone_size: -; d_call: TRBD1; v_call: TRBV6-5; j_call: TRBJ1-1; cdr3_aa: CASSYTGVTNTEAFF; cdr3_nt: TGTGCCAGCAGTTACACAGGGGTAACGAACACTGAAGCTTTCTTT
clone_size: few; d_call: TRBD1; v_call: TRBV19; j_call: TRBJ1-3; cdr3_aa: CASSTTGGSPGNTIYF; cdr3_nt: TGTGCCAGTAGTACCACAGGGGGTTCTCCTGGAAACACCATATATTTT
clone_size: -; d_call: TRBD1; v_call: TRBV18; j_call: TRBJ1-2; cdr3_aa: CASSPGQDANYGYTF; cdr3_nt: TGTGCCAGCTCACCCGGACAGGACGCAAACTATGGCTACACCTTC
clone_size: once; d_call: TRBD1; v_call: TRBV19; j_call: TRBJ1-1; cdr3_aa: CASSLDRGSGAFF; cdr3_nt: TGTGCCAGTAGTTTAGACAGGGGATCAGGTGCTTTCTTT
clone_size: -; d_call: -; v_call: TRBV7-6; j_call: TRBJ2-7; cdr3_aa: CASSISLGGQQDYEQYF; cdr3_nt: TGTGCCAGCAGCATATCTTTGGGGGGGCAGCAGGACTACGAGCAGTACTTC
clone_size: -; d_call: -; v_call: TRBV4-1; j_call: TRBJ2-3; cdr3_aa: CASSQDEDAAASTDTQYF; cdr3_nt: TGCGCCAGCAGCCAAGATGAAGACGCGGCGGCTAGCACAGATACGCAGTATTTT
clone_size: -; d_call: -; v_call: TRBV5-4; j_call: TRBJ2-1; cdr3_aa: CASSLDREKDEQFF; cdr3_nt: TGTGCCAGCAGCTTGGACCGGGAGAAGGATGAGCAGTTCTTC
clone_size: few; d_call: TRBD1; v_call: TRBV5-4; j_call: TRBJ2-7; cdr3_aa: CASSTYGTVYEQYF; cdr3_nt: TGTGCCAGCAGCACTTACGGGACAGTCTACGAGCAGTACTTC
clone_size: few; d_call: -; v_call: TRBV29-1; j_call: TRBJ1-1; cdr3_aa: CSVPTEKAPREAFF; cdr3_nt: TGCAGCGTCCCGACAGAGAAGGCTCCCCGTGAAGCTTTCTTT
clone_size: -; d_call: TRBD2; v_call: TRBV7-2; j_call: TRBJ2-3; cdr3_aa: CASSSTGTTTDTQYF; cdr3_nt: TGTGCCAGCAGCTCTACCGGGACTACCACAGATACGCAGTATTTT
clone_size: -; d_call: TRBD1; v_call: TRBV29-1; j_call: TRBJ2-2; cdr3_aa: CSVEEDRGLGGELFF; cdr3_nt: TGCAGCGTTGAAGAGGACAGGGGGCTTGGGGGGGAGCTGTTTTTT
clone_size: -; d_call: -; v_call: TRBV9; j_call: TRBJ2-7; cdr3_aa: CASSVGQSGNEQYF; cdr3_nt: TGTGCCAGCAGCGTAGGACAGTCTGGCAACGAGCAGTACTTC
clone_size: -; d_call: -; v_call: TRBV7-9; j_call: TRBJ1-4; cdr3_aa: CASSPLTLVELFF; cdr3_nt: TGTGCCAGCAGCCCACTCACCCTGGTCGAGCTGTTTTTT